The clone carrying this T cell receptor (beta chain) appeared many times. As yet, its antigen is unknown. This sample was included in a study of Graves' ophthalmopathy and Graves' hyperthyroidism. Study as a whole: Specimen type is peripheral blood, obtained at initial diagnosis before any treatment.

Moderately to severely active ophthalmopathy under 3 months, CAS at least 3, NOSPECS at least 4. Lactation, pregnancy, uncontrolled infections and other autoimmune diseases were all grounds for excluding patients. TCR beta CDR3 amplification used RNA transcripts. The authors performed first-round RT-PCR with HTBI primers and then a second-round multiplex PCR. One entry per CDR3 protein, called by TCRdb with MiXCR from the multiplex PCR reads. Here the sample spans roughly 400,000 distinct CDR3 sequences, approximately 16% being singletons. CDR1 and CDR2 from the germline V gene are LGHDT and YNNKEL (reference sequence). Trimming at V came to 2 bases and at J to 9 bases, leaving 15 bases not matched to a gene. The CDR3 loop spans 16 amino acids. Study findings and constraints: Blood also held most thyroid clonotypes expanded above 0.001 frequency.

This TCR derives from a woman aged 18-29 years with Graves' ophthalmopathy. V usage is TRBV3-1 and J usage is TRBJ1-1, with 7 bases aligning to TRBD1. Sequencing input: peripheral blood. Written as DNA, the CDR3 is TGTGCCAGCAGCCAACCCGGCGGGACAGAAAAAAGAAAAGCTTTCTTT. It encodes CASSQPGGTEKRKAFF.